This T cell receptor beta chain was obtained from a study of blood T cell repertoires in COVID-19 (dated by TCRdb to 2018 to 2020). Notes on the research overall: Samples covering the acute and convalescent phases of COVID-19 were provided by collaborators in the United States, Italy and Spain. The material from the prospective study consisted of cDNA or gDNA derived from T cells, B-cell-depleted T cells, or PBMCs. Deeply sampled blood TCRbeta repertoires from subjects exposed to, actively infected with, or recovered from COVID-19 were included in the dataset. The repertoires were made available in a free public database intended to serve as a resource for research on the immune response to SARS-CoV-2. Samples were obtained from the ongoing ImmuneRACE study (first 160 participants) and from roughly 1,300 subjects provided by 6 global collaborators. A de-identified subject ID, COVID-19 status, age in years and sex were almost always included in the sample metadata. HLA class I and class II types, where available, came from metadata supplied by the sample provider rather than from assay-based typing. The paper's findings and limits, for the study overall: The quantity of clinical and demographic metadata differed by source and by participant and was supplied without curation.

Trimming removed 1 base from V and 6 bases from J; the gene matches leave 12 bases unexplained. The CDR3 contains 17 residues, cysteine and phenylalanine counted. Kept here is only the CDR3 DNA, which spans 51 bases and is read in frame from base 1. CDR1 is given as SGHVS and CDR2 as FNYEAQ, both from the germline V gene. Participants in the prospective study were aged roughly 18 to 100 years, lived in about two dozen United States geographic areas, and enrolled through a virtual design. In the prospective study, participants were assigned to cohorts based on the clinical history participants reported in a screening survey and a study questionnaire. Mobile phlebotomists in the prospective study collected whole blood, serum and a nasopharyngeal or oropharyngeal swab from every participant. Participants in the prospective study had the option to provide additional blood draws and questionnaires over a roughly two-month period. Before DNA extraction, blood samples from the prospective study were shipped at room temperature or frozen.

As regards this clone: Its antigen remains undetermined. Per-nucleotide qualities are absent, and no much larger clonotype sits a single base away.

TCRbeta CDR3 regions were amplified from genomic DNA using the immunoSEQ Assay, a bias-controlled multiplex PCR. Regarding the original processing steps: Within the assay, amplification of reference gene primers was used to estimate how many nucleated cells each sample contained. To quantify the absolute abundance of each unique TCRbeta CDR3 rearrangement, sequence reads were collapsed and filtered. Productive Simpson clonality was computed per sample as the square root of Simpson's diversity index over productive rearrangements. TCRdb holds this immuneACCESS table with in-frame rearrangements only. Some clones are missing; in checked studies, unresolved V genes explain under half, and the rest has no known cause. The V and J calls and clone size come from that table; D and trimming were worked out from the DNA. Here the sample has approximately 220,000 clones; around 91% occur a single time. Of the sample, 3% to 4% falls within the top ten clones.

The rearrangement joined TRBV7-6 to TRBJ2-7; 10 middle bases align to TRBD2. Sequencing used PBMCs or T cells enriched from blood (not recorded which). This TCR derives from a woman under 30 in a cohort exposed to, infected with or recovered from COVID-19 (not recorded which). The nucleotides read TGTGCCAGCAGCTTAGACCCCTTCGGGACTAGCGTTTCCGAGCAGTACTTC. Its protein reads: CASSLDPFGTSVSEQYF. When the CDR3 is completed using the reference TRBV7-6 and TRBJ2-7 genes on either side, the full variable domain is GAGVSQSPRYKVTKRGQDVALRCDPISGHVSLYWYRQALGQGPEFLTYFNYEAQQDKSGLPNDRFSAERPEGSISTLTIQRTEQRDSAMYRCASSLDPFGTSVSEQYFGPGTRLTVT.